This entry lists 15 T cell receptor beta chains sequenced from one sample in a study of cytomegalovirus exposure and HLA in healthy donors. In the PCR, 60 Vbeta and 13 Jbeta primers were used. Some clones are missing from TCRdb's copy, which holds only in-frame ones; the method was immunoSEQ multiplex PCR. This sample carries 120,000 to 150,000 clones, approximately 57% of them seen once, and the ten largest clones take over 1.5%. Sequencing input: PBMCs. The receptor source for this set is a male donor in good health and CMV-seronegative.

The DNA of the CDR3 is TGTGCCAGCAGCTTAGGGGGGCGGAACACCGGGGAGCTGTTTTTT. This encodes CASSLGGRNTGELFF. V and J are TRBV7-9 and TRBJ2-2, with a weak D call TRBD1 (6 bases). The CDR3 is 15 amino acids. CDR1 is SEHNR and CDR2 is FQNEAQ in the germline V gene (reference sequence). Deletions cut 1 base from V and 1 base from J, with 7 bases between.

This chain uses TRBV7-9 with TRBJ2-5; 14 bases map to TRBD2. The CDR3 runs 16 residues. Trimming took 6 bases from V and 4 from J; bases not matched to a gene: 7. Germline V gives CDR1 SEHNR, CDR2 FQNEAQ (reference sequence). The CDR3 nucleotides read TGTGCCAGCAGTGAAGGACTAGCGGGGGGCACAGAGACCCAGTACTTC. This encodes CASSEGLAGGTETQYF.

This chain uses TRBV6-1 with TRBJ2-7; TRBD2 is a possible D gene (7 bases). Deletions cut 4 bases from V and 6 bases from J, with 16 bases between. CDR1 is MNHNS, CDR2 SASEGT, per germline. The CDR3 runs 14 residues. The CDR3 spells CASSVAGGGREQYF. CDR3 in DNA: TGTGCCAGCAGTGTGGCAGGCGGGGGCCGCGAGCAGTACTTC.

This chain links TRBV11-2 with TRBJ1-6, with no clear D. CDR3 length: 15 residues. Germline loops: CDR1 SGHAT, CDR2 FQNNGV. V lost 3 bases and J lost 8, with 14 bases in between. The CDR3 coding sequence is TGTGCCAGCAGCTTGAATCCGGGATGGGATTCACCCCTCCACTTT. Protein: CASSLNPGWDSPLHF.

Concerning this clone: An end of the junction does not agree with germline; a read error may underlie this. The chain combines TRBV7-3 with TRBJ2-7; D may be TRBD2 (6 bases). CDR1 and CDR2 from the germline V gene are SGHTA and FQGTGA. The CDR3 totals 17 residues. CDR3 residues: CASRLNRVRRVPYEQYF. The CDR3 DNA follows: TGTGCCAGCCGCTTAAATCGGGTTCGGAGGGTGCCCTACGAGCAGTACTTC.

This chain joins TRBV2 and TRBJ1-4; a weak D match, TRBD1 (5 bases). The CDR3 has 13 amino acids. With 9 bases removed from V and 4 bases from J, the gap between germline ends came to 12 bases. From germline, CDR1 is SNHLY and CDR2 FYNNEI. In DNA, the CDR3 is TGTGCCAGTTTAGGGGCAGATAATGAAAAACTGTTTTTT. Encoded protein: CASLGADNEKLFF.

This clone was observed a few times. This rearrangement joins TRBV25-1 to TRBJ1-2; no firm D call. This CDR3 has 14 amino acids. Trimming cost V 4 bases and J 0 bases, with 9 bases left between them. CDR1 is MGHDK and CDR2 is SYGVNS in the germline V gene. CDR3 protein: CASSVGGSNYGYTF. The CDR3 nucleotides are TGTGCCAGCAGTGTTGGAGGGTCTAACTATGGCTACACCTTC.

The chain recombines TRBV28 with TRBJ2-7; 8 nucleotides line up with TRBD1. Germline loops: CDR1 MDHEN, CDR2 SYDVKM. The CDR3 totals 15 residues. J lost 0 bases, V lost 3 bases, and 4 bases had no gene match. The CDR3 nucleotides are TGTGCCAGCAGTTTCAGGGGGCGGATCTCCTACGAGCAGTACTTC. Amino acid sequence: CASSFRGRISYEQYF. The full variable domain, with the rest looked up from reference TRBV28 and TRBJ2-7, is DVKVTQSSRYLVKRTGEKVFLECVQDMDHENMFWYRQDPGLGLRLIYFSYDVKMKEKGDIPEGYSVSREKKERFSLILESASTNQTSMYLCASSFRGRISYEQYFGPGTRLTVT.

The chain uses TRBV6-5 and TRBJ1-1, with 7 bases lining up with TRBD1. The CDR3 has 15 residues. J lost 0 bases, V lost 4 bases, and 5 bases had no gene match. Germline loops: CDR1 MNHEY, CDR2 SVGAGI. CDR3: CASSSTGIMNTEAFF. The DNA for the CDR3 is TGTGCCAGCAGTTCGACAGGGATTATGAACACTGAAGCTTTCTTT.

This chain joins TRBV4-1 and TRBJ2-7; a weak D match, TRBD2 (7 bases). V lost 0 bases and J lost 7, with 25 bases in between. Germline assignment: CDR1 MGHRA and CDR2 YSYEKL. The CDR3 extends over 18 amino acids. CDR3 coding DNA: TGCGCCAGCAGCCAAGAGCACTTCCTAGGGGGGGTGACGGATGAGCAGTACTTC. Its translation: CASSQEHFLGGVTDEQYF.

This sequence joins TRBV7-2 and TRBJ2-7; 7 positions match TRBD2. The germline CDR1 and CDR2 sequences are SGHTA and FQGNSA. Trimming took 6 bases from V and 2 from J; bases not matched to a gene: 7. CDR3 length: 14 amino acids. The CDR3 DNA is TGTGCCAGCAGTCCTGGACTAGGCCCCTACGAGCAGTACTTC. Translating gives CASSPGLGPYEQYF.

This sequence joins TRBV19 and TRBJ2-3; unclear D gene. Germline CDR1 and CDR2: LNHDA and SQIVND (reference sequence). The CDR3 contains 12 residues. The V and J ends lost 6 bases and 1 base respectively, with 5 bases between them. CDR3 DNA: TGTGCCAGTAGACGGGGCACAGATACGCAGTATTTT. Amino acids: CASRRGTDTQYF. Drawing the rest from reference TRBV19 and TRBJ2-3, the complete variable domain is DGGITQSPKYLFRKEGQNVTLSCEQNLNHDAMYWYRQDPGQGLRLIYYSQIVNDFQKGDIAEGYSVSREKKESFPLTVTSAQKNPTAFYLCASRRGTDTQYFGPGTRLTVL.

This clone was observed a single time. The J gene is TRBJ2-5, the V gene TRBV10-1; 9 bases line up with TRBD2. J gave up 5 bases and V 9 bases, and 25 bases lay outside the gene matches. Germline CDR1 reads WNHNN; CDR2 reads SYGVQD (reference sequence). The CDR3 has 19 residues. The DNA for the CDR3 is TGCGCCAGACACCTAAGGAGGGTAGCGGGGGTCCTGTGGTGGGAGACCCAGTACTTC. Encoded protein: CARHLRRVAGVLWWETQYF.

This clone was observed a handful of times. V and J are TRBV7-2 and TRBJ2-1, with D perhaps TRBD2 (7 bases). The CDR3 runs 17 residues. The germline V gene has CDR1 SGHTA and CDR2 FQGNSA. Trimming cost V 0 bases and J 7 bases, with 19 bases left between them. The CDR3 spells CASSLAIPGGLGNEQFF. DNA for the CDR3: TGTGCCAGCAGCTTAGCCATCCCCGGGGGGCTTGGGAATGAGCAGTTCTTC. Supplemented by reference TRBV7-2 and TRBJ2-1, the full variable domain reads GAGVSQSPSNKVTEKGKDVELRCDPISGHTALYWYRQSLGQGLEFLIYFQGNSAPDKSGLPSDRFSAERTGGSVSTLTIQRTQQEDSAVYLCASSLAIPGGLGNEQFFGPGTRLTVL.

The table lists this clone with a few counts. This rearrangement joins TRBV2 to TRBJ2-2; TRBD1 matches 7 bases. CDR1 and CDR2 from the germline V gene are SNHLY and FYNNEI. This CDR3 comprises 17 residues. The J segment lost 1 base and the V segment lost 2 bases, leaving 7 bases of the junction unmatched. The CDR3 sequence: CASSERMRGLNTGELFF. CDR3 nucleotide sequence: TGTGCCAGCAGTGAAAGAATGAGGGGGCTGAACACCGGGGAGCTGTTTTTT. Based on the CDR3 plus reference TRBV2 and TRBJ2-2, the full variable domain is EPEVTQTPSHQVTQMGQEVILRCVPISNHLYFYWYRQILGQKVEFLVSFYNNEISEKSEIFDDQFSVERPDGSNFTLKIRSTKLEDSAMYFCASSERMRGLNTGELFFGEGSRLTVL.